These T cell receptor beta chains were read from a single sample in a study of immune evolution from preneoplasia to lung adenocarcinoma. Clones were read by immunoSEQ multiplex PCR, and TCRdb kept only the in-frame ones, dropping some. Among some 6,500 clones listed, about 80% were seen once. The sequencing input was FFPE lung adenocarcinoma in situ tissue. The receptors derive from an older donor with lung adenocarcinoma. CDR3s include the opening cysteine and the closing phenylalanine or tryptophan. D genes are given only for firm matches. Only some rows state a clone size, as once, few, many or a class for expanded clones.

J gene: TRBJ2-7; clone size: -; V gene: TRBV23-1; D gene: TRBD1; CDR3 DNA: TGCGCCAGCAGTCCCGGGACAGGGGAGTCCTACGAGCAGTACTTC; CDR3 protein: CASSPGTGESYEQYF
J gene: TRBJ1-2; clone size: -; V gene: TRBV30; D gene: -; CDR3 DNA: TGTGCCTGGAATCCGCCCCCAGGTTCCACCCATGCTAACTATGGCTACACCTTC; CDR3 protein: CAWNPPPGSTHANYGYTF
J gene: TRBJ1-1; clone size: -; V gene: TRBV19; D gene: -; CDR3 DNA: TGTGCCAGTAGTAGGTCCCAGCCGAACACTGAAGCTTTCTTT; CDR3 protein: CASSRSQPNTEAFF
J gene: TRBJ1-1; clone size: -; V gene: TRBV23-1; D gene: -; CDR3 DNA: TGCGCCAGCAGTCAAAGGCCAGAGACCAACACTGAAGCTTTCTTT; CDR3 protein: CASSQRPETNTEAFF
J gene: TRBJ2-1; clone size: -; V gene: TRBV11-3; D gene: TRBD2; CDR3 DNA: TGTGCCAGCAGCAGCGGACTAGCGGGATATACTTCATACAATGAGCAGTTCTTC; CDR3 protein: CASSSGLAGYTSYNEQFF
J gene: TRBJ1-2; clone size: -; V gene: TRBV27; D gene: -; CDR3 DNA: TGTGCCAGCAGTTTAAAAAGGGAAGCTAACTATGGCTACACCTTC; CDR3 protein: CASSLKREANYGYTF
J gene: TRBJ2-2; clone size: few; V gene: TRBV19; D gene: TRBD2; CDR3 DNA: TGTGCCAGTCGGGGGGAGAGCGGTACCGGGGAGCTGTTTTTT; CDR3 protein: CASRGESGTGELFF
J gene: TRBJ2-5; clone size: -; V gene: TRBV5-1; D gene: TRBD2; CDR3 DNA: TGCGCCAGCAGCGCCGGGACTAGCGGCAGACAAGAGACCCAGTACTTC; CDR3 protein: CASSAGTSGRQETQYF
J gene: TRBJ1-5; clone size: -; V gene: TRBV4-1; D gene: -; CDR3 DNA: TGCGCCAGCAGCCAAGATTGGGCACTGGGTCAGCCCCAGCATTTT; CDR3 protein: CASSQDWALGQPQHF
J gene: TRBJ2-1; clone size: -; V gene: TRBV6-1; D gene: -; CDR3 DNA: TGTGCCAGCAGTGTCGTACGGGGATTAAACAATGAGCAGTTCTTC; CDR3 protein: CASSVVRGLNNEQFF
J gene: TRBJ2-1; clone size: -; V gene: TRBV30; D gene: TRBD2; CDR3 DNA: TGTGCCTGGAGTGTACCGCGGGGGGGGGCCTACAATGAGCAGTTCTTC; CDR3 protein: CAWSVPRGGAYNEQFF
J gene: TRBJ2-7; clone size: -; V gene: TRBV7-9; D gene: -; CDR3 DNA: TGTGCCAGCAGCTTTAGCGTTTACGAGCAGTACTTC; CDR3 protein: CASSFSVYEQYF
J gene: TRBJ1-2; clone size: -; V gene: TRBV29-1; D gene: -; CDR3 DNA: TGCAGCGCTACAGAATACTATGGCTACACCTTC; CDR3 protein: CSATEYYGYTF
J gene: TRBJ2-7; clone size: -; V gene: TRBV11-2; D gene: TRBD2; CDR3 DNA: TGTGCCAGCAGCTTCACCTCAGGGGGGACTAGCGGCAAGCAGTACTTC; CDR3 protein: CASSFTSGGTSGKQYF
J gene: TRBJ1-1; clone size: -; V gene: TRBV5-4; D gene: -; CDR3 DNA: TGTGCCAGCAGCTCAAGGGCACAGGGGAACACTGAAGCTTTCTTT; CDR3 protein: CASSSRAQGNTEAFF
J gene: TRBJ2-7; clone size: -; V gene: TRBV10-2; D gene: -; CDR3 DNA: TGCGCCAGCCTGGGTGGGGGCTACGAGCAGTACTTC; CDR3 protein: CASLGGGYEQYF
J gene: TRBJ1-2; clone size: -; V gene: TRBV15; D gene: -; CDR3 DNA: TGTGCCACCAGCAGAGATCAGGGCGTGGCGGATGGCTACACCTTC; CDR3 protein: CATSRDQGVADGYTF
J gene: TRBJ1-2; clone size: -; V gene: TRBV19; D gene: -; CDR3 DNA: TGTGCCAGTAGTATTCCCGGGACCCCGGCCTTTAACTATGGCTACACCTTC; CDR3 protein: CASSIPGTPAFNYGYTF
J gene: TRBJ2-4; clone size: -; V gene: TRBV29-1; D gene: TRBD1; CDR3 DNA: TGCAGCGTTGAAGGGACAGGGGGGGCCAAAAACATTCAGTACTTT; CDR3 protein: CSVEGTGGAKNIQYF
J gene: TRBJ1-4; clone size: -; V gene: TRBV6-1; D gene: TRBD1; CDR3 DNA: TGTGCCAGCAGGACACAGGGGGCAGGTGAAAAACTGTTTTTT; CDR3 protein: CASRTQGAGEKLFF
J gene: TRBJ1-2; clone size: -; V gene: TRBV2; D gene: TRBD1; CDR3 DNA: TGTGCCACCCACCAGGGGGAAGCAGGGATCGGTGGCTACACCTTC; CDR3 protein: CATHQGEAGIGGYTF
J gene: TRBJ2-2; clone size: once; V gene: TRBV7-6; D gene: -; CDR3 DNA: TGTGCCAGCAGCTTTGGGGCCCCGAACACCGGGGAGCTGTTTTTT; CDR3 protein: CASSFGAPNTGELFF
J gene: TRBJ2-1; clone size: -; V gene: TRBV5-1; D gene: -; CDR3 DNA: TGCGCCAGCAGCTTAGCCGATTACCGGGGCGATGAGCAGTTCTTC; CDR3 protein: CASSLADYRGDEQFF
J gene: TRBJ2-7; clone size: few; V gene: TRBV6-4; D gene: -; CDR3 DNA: TGTGCCAGCAACTTATCGGGCGAGCAGTACTTC; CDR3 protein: CASNLSGEQYF
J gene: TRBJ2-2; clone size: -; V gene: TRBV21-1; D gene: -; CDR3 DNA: TGTGCCAGCAGCAACAGGGAAGACACCGGGGAGCTGTTTTTT; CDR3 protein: CASSNREDTGELFF
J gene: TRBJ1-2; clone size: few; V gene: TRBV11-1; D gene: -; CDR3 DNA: TGTGCCAGCAGCTTAGAAGGGACGGCTGGCTACACCTTC; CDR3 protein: CASSLEGTAGYTF
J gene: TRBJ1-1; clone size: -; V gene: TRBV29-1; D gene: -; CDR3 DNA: TGCAGCCTCCGTCGTTCGGTGAACACTGAAGCTTTCTTT; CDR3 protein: CSLRRSVNTEAFF
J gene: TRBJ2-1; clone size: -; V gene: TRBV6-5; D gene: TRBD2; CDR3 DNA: TGTGCCAGCAGTTTCCAACTAGCGGGACCATACAATGAGCAGTTCTTC; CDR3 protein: CASSFQLAGPYNEQFF
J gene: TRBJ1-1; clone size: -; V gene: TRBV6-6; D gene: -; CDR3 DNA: TGTGCCAGCAGTCGGATTGGGGGGGGTGAAGCTTTCTTT; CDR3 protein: CASSRIGGGEAFF